This TCR beta chain was captured by sequencing in a study of T cell changes during pregnancy in multiple sclerosis. Germline CDR1 is MGHRA and CDR2 is YSYEKL. The CDR3 has 15 residues. With V trimmed by 6 bases and J by 8 bases, 13 bases remained unmatched. Assay used: immunoSEQ multiplex PCR; TCRdb lists only in-frame clones, some missing. The top ten hold approximately 1.3% of the sample, which has 70,000 to 100,000 clones, about 93% seen once. The rearrangement links TRBV4-1 to TRBJ1-2; 9 bases map to TRBD1. The sequence derives from a female donor in good health, enrolled as a control in a pregnancy study. The source was peripheral blood, collected in the third trimester of pregnancy. The CDR3 spells CASRKEPGQGLGYTF. DNA for the CDR3: TGCGCCAGCAGAAAAGAACCGGGACAGGGTTTAGGCTACACCTTC.